The 30 T cell receptor beta chains reported below all come from one sample, sequenced in a study of cytomegalovirus exposure and HLA in healthy donors listed by TCRdb under 2017. The method was the immunoSEQ multiplex PCR assay. For the multiplex PCR, a mixture combining 60 forward primers for TCR Vbeta segments and 13 reverse primers for TCR Jbeta segments was used. TCRdb limited this immuneACCESS table to in-frame rearrangements with V and J called. A share of clones is missing; checked studies link under half to unresolved V genes, and the rest is unexplained. The table for this sample lists 100,000 or so clones; around four fifths of them were counted only once. The biggest ten clones account for 4.1% of the sample. The sequenced sample consisted of PBMCs. Receptors originate from a middle-aged man in good health and CMV-seronegative.

CDR3 residues: CASSFGRPYEQYV. Here the CDR3 DNA reads TGTGCCAGCAGCTTCGGCAGGCCGTACGAGCAGTACGTC. This sequence joins TRBV5-6 and TRBJ2-7; D unclear. The CDR3 covers 13 residues. Trimming stripped 2 bases from V and 4 bases from J, with 10 bases between. Looked up from germline, CDR1 is SGHDT and CDR2 is YYEEEE.

The rearrangement links TRBV7-2 to TRBJ2-1; a possible D gene is TRBD2 (6 bases). Trimming stripped 4 bases from V and 3 bases from J, with 7 bases between. The CDR3 sequence is 13 residues long. Germline V CDR1 and CDR2: SGHTA, FQGNSA. CDR3 residues: CASSSSVYNEQFF. The CDR3 DNA reads as TGTGCCAGCAGCTCTAGCGTCTACAATGAGCAGTTCTTC.

DNA of the CDR3: TGTGCCAGTAGTATAGGGCGACAGGGGAACATTCAGTACTTC. Protein product: CASSIGRQGNIQYF. The V call is TRBV19, the J call TRBJ2-4; TRBD1 aligns across 8 bases. Per the germline V gene, CDR1 is LNHDA and CDR2 is SQIVND (reference sequence). The V and J ends lost 1 base and 7 bases, in that order; junction bases with no gene match: 3. CDR3 length: 14 residues. The whole variable domain, filled in from reference TRBV19 and TRBJ2-4, reads DGGITQSPKYLFRKEGQNVTLSCEQNLNHDAMYWYRQDPGQGLRLIYYSQIVNDFQKGDIAEGYSVSREKKESFPLTVTSAQKNPTAFYLCASSIGRQGNIQYFGAGTRLSVL.

The chain combines TRBV18 with TRBJ2-5; 7 bases fit TRBD1. CDR1 is KGHSH and CDR2 is LQKENI in the germline V gene. J was trimmed by 5 bases and V by 0 bases; bases with no gene match: 3. This CDR3 is 14 amino acids long. The CDR3 region has the DNA TGTGCCAGCTCACCACCAGGGGGCTTGGAGACCCAGTACTTC. Amino acid sequence: CASSPPGGLETQYF.

The rearrangement joins TRBV5-1 to TRBJ1-3; D is uncertain. This CDR3 comprises 15 residues. V was clipped by 0 bases and J by 0 bases, with 7 bases between them. Germline V gene lookup returns CDR1 SGHRS and CDR2 YFSETQ. The DNA for the CDR3 is TGCGCCAGCAGCTTGGTTGGAGGCTCTGGAAACACCATATATTTT. Amino acids: CASSLVGGSGNTIYF.

The chain couples TRBV7-2 to TRBJ1-1; TRBD1 agrees at 7 bases. CDR3 length: 14 residues. The germline CDR1 and CDR2 sequences are SGHTA and FQGNSA. The V and J ends lost 3 bases and 5 bases, in that order; junction bases with no gene match: 6. The CDR3 spells CASSFTGEVTEAFF. CDR3 bases: TGTGCCAGCAGCTTTACAGGGGAGGTAACTGAAGCTTTCTTT.

The chain joins TRBV5-1 to TRBJ1-3, with D unclear. CDR1 is SGHRS, CDR2 YFSETQ, per germline. The CDR3 sequence is 15 residues long. V was clipped by 0 bases and J by 0 bases, with 7 bases between them. CDR3 residues: CASSLGQTSGNTIYF. In nucleotides, the CDR3 is TGCGCCAGCAGCTTGGGACAAACCTCTGGAAACACCATATATTTT.

The rearrangement joins TRBV5-1 to TRBJ1-1; D remains ambiguous. The ends were cut back, 0 bases at V and 5 bases at J, with 5 bases in the middle. There are 12 residues in the CDR3. CDR1 is SGHRS and CDR2 is YFSETQ in the germline V gene. This CDR3 is CASSLGRTEAFF. DNA of the CDR3: TGCGCCAGCAGCTTGGGGAGAACTGAAGCTTTCTTT.

The V call is TRBV20-1, the J call TRBJ2-7, with a tentative D call TRBD2 (6 bases). V was shortened by 7 bases and J by 7 bases, with 14 bases between the two germline ends. The CDR3 totals 11 residues. Germline V lookup: CDR1 DFQATT, CDR2 SNEGSKA (reference sequence). CDR3 region: CSVKDYLEQYF. The DNA for the CDR3 is TGCAGTGTTAAGGACTACTTGGAGCAGTACTTC.

The chain is built from TRBV4-2 and TRBJ1-2, with D tentatively TRBD1 (6 bases). The CDR3 is 15 residues long. Trimming took off 0 bases at V and 8 bases at J, with 16 bases between the two ends. Per the germline V gene, CDR1 is LGHNA and CDR2 is YNFKEQ. CDR3 sequence reads: CASSQETGPDDGYTF. As DNA, the CDR3 is TGTGCCAGCAGCCAAGAGACAGGCCCCGACGACGGCTACACCTTC.

This clone appeared once. V usage is TRBV6-5 and J usage is TRBJ1-1; D possibly corresponds to TRBD1 (6 bases). With 10 bases removed from V and 1 base from J, the gap between germline ends came to 10 bases. CDR3 length: 12 amino acids. CDR1 and CDR2 from the germline V gene are MNHEY and SVGAGI. The DNA for the CDR3 is TGTGCCACCTACAGGGAGAACACTGAAGCTTTCTTT. Its translation is CATYRENTEAFF.

About this clone itself: One junction end does not reproduce the germline sequence, and a read error may be involved. The CDR3 sequence: CSSSLWGTSGGDTQYF. CDR3 bases: TGTTCCAGCAGCTTATGGGGAACTAGCGGGGGGGATACGCAGTATTTT. This chain uses TRBV7-9 with TRBJ2-3; 12 nucleotides align to TRBD2. CDR3 length: 16 amino acids. The germline gives CDR1 SEHNR, CDR2 FQNEAQ (reference sequence).

The V and J genes are TRBV6-6 and TRBJ2-7, with D perhaps matching TRBD1 (6 bases). Germline V gene lookup returns CDR1 MNHNY and CDR2 SVGAGI (reference sequence). V shed 2 bases and J shed 0 bases, with 11 bases lying between them. This CDR3 has 15 residues. The CDR3 protein is CASSYRSGASYEQYV. The CDR3 coding sequence is TGTGCCAGCAGTTACCGTTCAGGGGCCTCCTACGAGCAGTACGTC.

The CDR3 DNA is TGTGCCAGCAGTATCAGGGGCTACACTGAAGCTTTCTTT. It codes for CASSIRGYTEAFF. The V call is TRBV2, the J call TRBJ1-1, with a possible D match to TRBD1 (6 bases). Deletions cut 5 bases from V and 3 bases from J, with 10 bases between. Germline V CDR1 and CDR2: SNHLY, FYNNEI. The CDR3 loop spans 13 amino acids.

In DNA, the CDR3 is TGTGCCAGCAGCGACAGGGTATATAGCTCCTACGAGCAGTACTTC. Translation: CASSDRVYSSYEQYF. This sequence joins TRBV5-5 and TRBJ2-7, with 7 bases identical to TRBD1. CDR1 is SGHKS and CDR2 is YYEKEE in the germline V gene (reference sequence). V was pared by 4 bases and J by 0 bases, with 7 bases of the junction left unmatched. This CDR3 is built from 15 residues. The full variable domain, in which reference TRBV5-5 and TRBJ2-7 provide the parts outside the CDR3, is DAGVTQSPTHLIKTRGQQVTLRCSPISGHKSVSWYQQVLGQGPQFIFQYYEKEERGRGNFPDRFSARQFPNYSSELNVNALLLGDSALYLCASSDRVYSSYEQYFGPGTRLTVT.

This chain joins TRBV2 and TRBJ2-1; D gene unclear. The CDR3 totals 13 residues. V gave up 1 base and J gave up 4 bases, with 5 bases separating them. Per germline, CDR1 SNHLY and CDR2 FYNNEI. The chain's CDR3 is CASSEGRYNEQFF. In nucleotides, the CDR3 is TGTGCCAGCAGTGAAGGTCGGTACAATGAGCAGTTCTTC.

The V call is TRBV5-4, the J call TRBJ2-5, with 10 positions matching TRBD2. This CDR3 region has 15 residues. With V trimmed by 4 bases and J by 4 bases, 7 bases remained unmatched. The germline gives CDR1 SGHNT, CDR2 YYREEE (reference sequence). The CDR3 DNA follows: TGTGCCAGCAGCGGCACTAGCGGGATGGGAGAGACCCAGTACTTC. It is translated as CASSGTSGMGETQYF.

The rearrangement uses TRBV28 and TRBJ2-4; a possible D gene is TRBD1 (5 bases). Germline CDR1 reads MDHEN; CDR2 reads SYDVKM. The CDR3 extends over 16 amino acids. Trimming took 5 bases from V and 0 from J, leaving 14 bases between them. For the CDR3, the DNA is TGTGCCAGCAGTCTACCAGGGTTACAAGCCAAAAACATTCAGTACTTC. It codes for CASSLPGLQAKNIQYF.

The V gene is TRBV6-5, the J gene TRBJ2-3, with 7 bases that match TRBD2. Germline-derived CDR1 and CDR2 are MNHEY and SVGAGI. The J segment lost 3 bases and the V segment lost 7 bases, leaving 4 bases of the junction unmatched. The CDR3 is made up of 13 amino acids. CDR3 in amino acids: CASTRGGTDTQYF. The CDR3 DNA follows: TGTGCCAGCACGAGGGGAGGGACAGATACGCAGTATTTT.

V is TRBV27 and J is TRBJ2-5; D is ambiguous. V was cut by 5 bases and J by 3 bases, with 10 bases left in between. Germline CDR1 MNHEY, CDR2 SMNVEV (reference sequence). CDR3 size: 13 residues. CDR3 sequence (DNA): TGTGCCAGCAGTCCCGCCACTGAAGAGACCCAGTACTTC. It translates to CASSPATEETQYF.

This chain joins TRBV4-1 and TRBJ1-6; 7 positions match TRBD1. The CDR3 consists of 18 residues. The V segment lost 5 bases and the J segment 7 bases; nucleotides outside the gene matches: 17. In germline, CDR1 is MGHRA, CDR2 YSYEKL. DNA for the CDR3: TGCGCCAGCAGCGCGTTACCCCCCAGGGGGTCTGTGAATTCACCCCTCCACTTT. This gives the protein CASSALPPRGSVNSPLHF.

The genes are TRBV2 and TRBJ1-3; 10 bases match TRBD1. The CDR3 contains 15 residues. J was trimmed by 2 bases and V by 5 bases; bases with no gene match: 3. CDR1 SNHLY and CDR2 FYNNEI come from the germline V gene. CDR3 loop: CASSLGQGAGNTIYF. The DNA of the CDR3 is TGTGCCAGCAGTCTTGGACAGGGGGCTGGAAACACCATATATTTT.

This clone came up once. The V gene is TRBV5-5, the J gene TRBJ2-7; D might be TRBD1 (5 bases). Trimming pared 0 bases from V and 2 bases from J, leaving 12 bases between. CDR3 length: 15 residues. CDR1 and CDR2 from the germline V gene are SGHKS and YYEKEE (reference sequence). CDR3: CASSLGQGEAYEQYV. Written as DNA, the CDR3 is TGTGCCAGCAGCTTGGGGCAGGGTGAAGCCTACGAGCAGTACGTC.

The count of this clone is one. The rearrangement uses TRBV6-5 and TRBJ2-5; D perhaps matches TRBD2 (7 bases). The CDR3 has 14 amino acids. Germline V gives CDR1 MNHEY, CDR2 SVGAGI. V gave up 5 bases and J gave up 1 base, with 11 bases separating them. This CDR3 is CASSSGTTQETQYF. The CDR3 DNA sequence: TGTGCCAGCAGTAGCGGGACAACCCAAGAGACCCAGTACTTC.

V and J are TRBV5-4 and TRBJ2-5; 12 bases fit TRBD1. V lost 5 bases and J lost 4; bases outside the gene matches: 9. Germline CDR1 reads SGHNT; CDR2 reads YYREEE (reference sequence). The CDR3 is made up of 16 amino acids. CDR3 coding DNA: TGTGCCAGCAGAAGCCAGGGACAGGGGGCGCGAGAGACCCAGTACTTC. Its protein product is CASRSQGQGARETQYF.

This chain uses TRBV2 with TRBJ1-6; 7 bases are shared with TRBD1. V dropped 6 bases and J dropped 6; count of bases not matched to a gene: 11. This CDR3 spans 16 amino acids. Looked up from germline, CDR1 is SNHLY and CDR2 is FYNNEI. CDR3 sequence: CASREGARTGNSPLHF. The CDR3 nucleotides read TGTGCCAGCAGAGAGGGGGCCCGGACAGGTAATTCACCCCTCCACTTT.

About this clone itself: One end of the junction varies from germline; a read error may be responsible. The V gene is TRBV5-5, the J gene TRBJ1-3; weak D call: TRBD1 (5 bases). This CDR3 is 15 amino acids long. Germline V CDR1 and CDR2: SGHKS, YYEKEE (reference sequence). CDR3 sequence (DNA): TGTGCCGGCAGCTTTTCAGGAGACAGTGGAAACACCATATATTTT. Amino acids: CAGSFSGDSGNTIYF.

In the case of this clone: The germline gene is not matched at one end of the junction; a read error may be the cause. The chain couples TRBV7-9 to TRBJ2-1; the D gene is possibly TRBD1 (5 bases). CDR1 SEHNR and CDR2 FQNEAQ come from the germline V gene (reference sequence). The CDR3 is 13 residues long. The DNA for the CDR3 is TGTTCCAGCAGCTTATTACAGGCCAATGAGCAGTTCTTC. Encoded protein: CSSSLLQANEQFF.

The rearrangement links TRBV27 to TRBJ1-2, with D unclear. The germline gives CDR1 MNHEY, CDR2 SMNVEV (reference sequence). The CDR3 runs to 15 residues. The germline V and J ends were trimmed by 4 bases and 5 bases, with 17 bases remaining between them. The CDR3 sequence: CASSYGFDGRYGYTF. The DNA for the CDR3 is TGTGCCAGCAGTTACGGGTTCGACGGGAGGTATGGCTACACCTTC.

In this sample, this clone turned up once. The chain couples TRBV19 to TRBJ2-3, with TRBD1 matching 7 bases. After removal of 1 base from V and 15 bases from J, the junction contained 4 bases not matched to a gene. The CDR3 contains 11 residues. Germline V CDR1 and CDR2: LNHDA, SQIVND (reference sequence). The CDR3 coding sequence is TGTGCCAGTAGTATAGCCAGGGGGATCTATTTT. Residues: CASSIARGIYF.